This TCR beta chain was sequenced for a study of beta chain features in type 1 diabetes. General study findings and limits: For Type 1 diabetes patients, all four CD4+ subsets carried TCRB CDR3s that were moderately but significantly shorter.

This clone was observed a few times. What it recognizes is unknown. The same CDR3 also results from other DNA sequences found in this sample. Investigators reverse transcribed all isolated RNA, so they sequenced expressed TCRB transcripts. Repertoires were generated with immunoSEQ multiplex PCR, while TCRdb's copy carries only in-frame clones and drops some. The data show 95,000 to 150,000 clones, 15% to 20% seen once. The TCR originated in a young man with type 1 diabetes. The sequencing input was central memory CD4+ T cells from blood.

CDR3 amino acids: CASSSPRGATNEKLFF. Written as DNA, the CDR3 is TGTGCCAGCAGTTCCCCTCGGGGAGCAACTAATGAAAAACTGTTTTTT. The chain has TRBV28 and TRBJ1-4; D not certain. V lost 4 bases, J lost 0 bases, and 12 bases lay in between. The germline CDR1 and CDR2 sequences are MDHEN and SYDVKM. CDR3 size: 16 residues.